This record covers a single T cell receptor beta chain. This same CDR3 is encoded by further DNA sequences in the sample. Authors' data handling: Amplification of reference gene primers provided the estimated nucleated cell counts. Here immunoSEQ multiplex PCR was the method, and the copy in TCRdb shows in-frame clones only, minus some. That table supplies the V and J calls and clone size; D and trimming were determined from the DNA. The sample records 90,000 to 130,000 clones, roughly 88% being singletons. This sample is part of a study of blood T cell repertoires in COVID-19. Study-level background: Spain, Italy and the United States supplied samples that represented acute and convalescent COVID-19.

There are 13 residues in the CDR3. Germline CDR1 reads SGDLS; CDR2 reads YYNGEE. V lost 0 bases to trimming and J lost 5 bases, with 8 bases between them. This sequence originates from a woman aged 65 to 85 with acute or convalescent COVID-19. Sample: peripheral blood. The genes are TRBV9 and TRBJ1-1, with D unresolved. The CDR3 reads CASSVGGETEAFF. The CDR3 coding sequence is TGTGCCAGCAGCGTAGGCGGCGAGACTGAAGCTTTCTTT.